This T cell receptor (beta chain) stems from a study of patients and donors after allogeneic stem cell transplantation. TCRdb passed the RT-PCR reads through MiXCR, listing each CDR3 protein once. The sample carries around 82,000 distinct CDR3 sequences, 5% recorded once. This clonotype was recorded at least ten times. This CDR3 has 16 residues. V lost 0 bases and J lost 0, with 9 bases in between. CDR1 and CDR2 (germline): SGHRS, YFSETQ. The receptor was derived from a human donor who was either an allogeneic HSCT recipient or a stem cell or donor lymphocyte infusion donor (not recorded which). It is not recorded whose cells these are; they may come from a transplant donor. The sample taken for sequencing was blood, either unsorted or a sorted T cell fraction (not recorded which). J is TRBJ1-4 and V is TRBV5-1; D is ambiguous. The CDR3 region is CASSLDTTATNEKLFF. DNA of the CDR3: TGCGCCAGCAGCTTGGATACTACAGCAACTAATGAAAAACTGTTTTTT.